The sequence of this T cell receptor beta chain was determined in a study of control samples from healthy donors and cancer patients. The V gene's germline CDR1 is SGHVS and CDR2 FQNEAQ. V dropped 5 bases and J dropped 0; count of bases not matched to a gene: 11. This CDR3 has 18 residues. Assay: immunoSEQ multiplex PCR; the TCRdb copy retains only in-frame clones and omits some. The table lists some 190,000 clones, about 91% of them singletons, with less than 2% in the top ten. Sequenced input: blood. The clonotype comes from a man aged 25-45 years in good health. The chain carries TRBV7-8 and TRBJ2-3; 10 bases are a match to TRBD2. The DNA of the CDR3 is TGTGCCAGCAGCCCTCTAGCGGGGGCTTCGGATAGCACAGATACGCAGTATTTT. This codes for CASSPLAGASDSTDTQYF.